This paragraph covers one TCR beta chain sequence. Its antigen is unidentified. This record comes from a study of shared clonotypes between healthy human individuals. The study, taken as a whole, reports: Rarefaction showed that sequencing of sorted subsets was incomplete (despite large depth). Clonotype sharing among donors likely depends on sequencing depth.

When replicate PCRs were run on sorted subsets, they used 150 to 250 ng DNA, roughly 30,000 T cell genomes. The method was immunoSEQ multiplex PCR; TCRdb's version includes in-frame clones alone and lacks a portion of them. This table has around 2,000,000 clones, 90% to 95% appearing once. V shed 4 bases, J shed 5 bases, and the junction held 6 bases outside the gene matches. The CDR3 spans 14 residues. Germline V gene lookup returns CDR1 MGHRA and CDR2 YSYEKL. V gene TRBV4-1 combines with J gene TRBJ2-5, with 8 bases that match TRBD2. The sequencing sample was made of naive CD4+ T cells sorted from blood. The subset: CD45RA+ positively selected. The clonotype was recovered from a man aged 18 to 29 in good health. The chain's CDR3 is CASSRNLAGETQYF. CDR3 DNA: TGCGCCAGCAGCCGGAACCTAGCGGGCGAGACCCAGTACTTC.